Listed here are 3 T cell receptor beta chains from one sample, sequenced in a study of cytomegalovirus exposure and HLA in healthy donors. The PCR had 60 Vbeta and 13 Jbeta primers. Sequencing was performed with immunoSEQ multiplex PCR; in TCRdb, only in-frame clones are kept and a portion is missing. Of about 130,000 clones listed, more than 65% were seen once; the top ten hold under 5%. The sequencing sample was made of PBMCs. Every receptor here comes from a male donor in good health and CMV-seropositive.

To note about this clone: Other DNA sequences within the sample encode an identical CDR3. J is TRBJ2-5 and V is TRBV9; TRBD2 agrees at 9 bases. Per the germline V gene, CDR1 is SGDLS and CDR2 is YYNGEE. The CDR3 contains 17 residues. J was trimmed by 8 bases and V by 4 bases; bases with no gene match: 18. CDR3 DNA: TGTGCCAGCAGCCCCCAAGCTAGGGGAGGCGGGGGGGAAACCCAGTACTTC. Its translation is CASSPQARGGGGETQYF.

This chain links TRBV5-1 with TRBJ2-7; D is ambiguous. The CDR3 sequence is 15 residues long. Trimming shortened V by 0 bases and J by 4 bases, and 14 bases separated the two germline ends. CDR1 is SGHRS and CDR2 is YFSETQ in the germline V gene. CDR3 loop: CASSLVLRSSYEQYF. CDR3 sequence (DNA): TGCGCCAGCAGCTTGGTGTTGCGGAGCTCATACGAGCAGTACTTC.

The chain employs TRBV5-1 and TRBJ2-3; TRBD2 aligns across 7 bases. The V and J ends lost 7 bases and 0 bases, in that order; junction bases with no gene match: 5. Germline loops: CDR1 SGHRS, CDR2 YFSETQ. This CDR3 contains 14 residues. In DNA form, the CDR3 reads TGCGCCAGCCTCCGCGGGGGTAGCACAGATACGCAGTATTTT. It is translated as CASLRGGSTDTQYF.